This is a list of T cell receptor beta chains from one sample in a study of blood T cell repertoires in COVID-19. Assay: immunoSEQ multiplex PCR; the TCRdb copy retains only in-frame clones and omits some. The sample contains tens of thousands of clones, around 88% of which appear only once. Material: peripheral blood. Receptors originate from a human donor in a cohort sampled during active COVID-19. The CDR3 runs from the conserved cysteine through the conserved F or W. Each record gives: D gene, J gene, V gene, clone size, CDR3 protein, CDR3 DNA. The D gene is left open where the match is weak. Some rows have no size entry. The others give once, few or many, or a class for an expanded clone.

>.|TRBJ1-1|TRBV7-3|few
CASSLDRITTANTEAFF
TGTGCCAGCAGCTTGGACAGAATAACGACCGCGAACACTGAAGCTTTCTTT
>.|TRBJ1-2|TRBV10-2|.
CASSDRFFNYGYTF
TGCGCCAGCAGTGACAGGTTCTTTAACTATGGCTACACCTTC
>TRBD1|TRBJ1-5|TRBV4-3|once
CASSQDRTGSNQPQHF
TGCGCCAGCAGCCAAGATCGGACAGGGAGCAATCAGCCCCAGCATTTT
>TRBD2|TRBJ2-5|TRBV7-2|few
CASLLGVSGGIQETQYF
TGTGCCAGCCTCCTGGGGGTTAGCGGGGGTATCCAAGAGACCCAGTACTTC
>.|TRBJ2-5|TRBV18|.
CASLRAVQETQYF
TGTGCCAGTCTCCGTGCGGTCCAAGAGACCCAGTACTTC
>.|TRBJ1-5|TRBV5-5|.
CASSSNPTGNQPQHF
TGTGCCAGCAGCTCGAATCCGACAGGAAATCAGCCCCAGCATTTT
>.|TRBJ2-2|TRBV29-1|.
CSVKQGGTGELFF
TGCAGCGTTAAACAGGGGGGGACCGGGGAGCTGTTTTTT
>TRBD1|TRBJ1-1|TRBV5-1|.
CASSLANSQGVGTEAFF
TGCGCCAGCAGCTTAGCGAACTCACAGGGGGTAGGAACTGAAGCTTTCTTT
>.|TRBJ2-4|TRBV4-1|.
CASSQDRLPRDIQYF
TGCGCCAGCAGCCAAGATCGGTTGCCTAGAGACATTCAGTACTTC
>TRBD1|TRBJ1-1|TRBV9|once
CASSVAPGGTNTEAFF
TGTGCCAGCAGCGTAGCACCAGGGGGGACGAACACTGAAGCTTTCTTT
>TRBD2|TRBJ2-2|TRBV4-1|few
CASSHSYPRLAGRTGELFF
TGCGCCAGCAGCCATAGTTATCCAAGGCTAGCGGGCCGCACCGGGGAGCTGTTTTTT
>.|TRBJ2-1|TRBV6-5|.
CASRKGVDTDNEQFF
TGTGCCAGCAGGAAGGGGGTCGACACAGACAATGAGCAGTTCTTC
>.|TRBJ1-2|TRBV12-1|.
CASSLGQGKGYTF
TGTGCCAGCAGCTTAGGACAGGGTAAGGGCTACACCTTC
>TRBD1|TRBJ1-1|TRBV3-1/TRBV3-2|.
CASSQGYRGPNTEAFF
TGTGCCAGCAGCCAAGGCTACAGGGGCCCGAACACTGAAGCTTTCTTT
>.|TRBJ1-6|TRBV3-1/TRBV3-2|.
CASSPRAGPLSPLHF
TGTGCCAGCAGCCCCCGCGCAGGGCCCCTTTCACCCCTCCACTTT
>.|TRBJ2-5|TRBV7-2|.
CASSQQTGHQETQYF
TGTGCCAGCAGCCAACAAACAGGGCACCAAGAGACCCAGTACTTC
>TRBD1|TRBJ1-1|TRBV18|.
CASSPWDRNTEAFF
TGTGCCAGCTCACCATGGGACAGGAACACTGAAGCTTTCTTT
>TRBD1|TRBJ1-2|TRBV28|.
CASSGAPGQGVANYGYTF
TGTGCCAGCAGTGGGGCACCGGGACAGGGCGTCGCTAACTATGGCTACACCTTC
>TRBD1|TRBJ1-1|TRBV19|.
CASSIGGTVDEAFF
TGTGCCAGTAGTATAGGAGGGACAGTTGACGAAGCTTTCTTT
>TRBD2|TRBJ2-7|TRBV5-1|.
CASKAGGRREQYF
TGCGCCAGCAAGGCGGGAGGGCGGCGCGAGCAGTACTTC
>TRBD2|TRBJ2-2|TRBV24-1|once
CATSDPLAGGRTGELFF
TGTGCCACCAGTGATCCTTTAGCGGGAGGACGCACCGGGGAGCTGTTTTTT
>TRBD1|TRBJ2-7|TRBV3-1/TRBV3-2|.
CASSSRQGRDEQYF
TGTGCCAGCAGCTCAAGACAGGGACGGGACGAGCAGTACTTC
>.|TRBJ2-7|TRBV4-1|.
CASSQEGGYEQYF
TGCGCCAGCAGCCAAGAAGGAGGTTACGAGCAGTACTTC
>TRBD1|TRBJ1-2|TRBV6-5|.
CASSSRTGDLYGYTF
TGTGCCAGCAGTTCACGGACAGGGGATTTGTATGGCTACACCTTC
>TRBD1|TRBJ2-5|TRBV29-1|.
CSAGTVQETQYF
TGCAGCGCCGGGACAGTTCAAGAGACCCAGTACTTC
>TRBD1|TRBJ1-2|TRBV5-6|.
CASRDPLTGQGMYGYTF
TGTGCCAGCAGGGATCCCCTAACGGGACAGGGGATGTATGGCTACACCTTC
>TRBD2|TRBJ2-3|TRBV11-2|few
CASSSSGDRTDTQYF
TGTGCCAGCAGCTCAAGCGGGGACCGCACAGATACGCAGTATTTT
>TRBD1|TRBJ2-1|TRBV27|.
CASSSSGTGVFNEQFF
TGTGCCAGCAGCTCCTCCGGGACAGGGGTTTTCAATGAGCAGTTCTTC
>TRBD1|TRBJ2-1|TRBV5-1|.
CASSLDRGLQNNVQFF
TGCGCCAGCAGCCTGGACAGGGGGCTTCAGAACAACGTGCAGTTCTTC
>.|TRBJ1-2|TRBV7-9|.
CASSLASQNYGYTF
TGTGCCAGCAGCTTAGCTTCACAGAACTATGGCTACACCTTC
>.|TRBJ2-2|TRBV28|.
CASSQYTGELFF
TGTGCCAGCAGCCAGTACACCGGGGAGCTGTTTTTT
>.|TRBJ2-2|TRBV2|once
CASSGGFGSGELFF
TGTGCCAGCAGTGGCGGGTTCGGGTCCGGGGAGCTGTTTTTT
>.|TRBJ1-2|TRBV4-2|medium-sized
CASQDTGYGYTF
TGTGCCAGCCAGGATACTGGGTATGGCTACACCTTC
>.|TRBJ1-1|TRBV4-1|.
CASSQVVARGPPEAFF
TGCGCCAGCAGCCAAGTTGTGGCCAGGGGCCCCCCTGAAGCTTTCTTT
>.|TRBJ1-5|TRBV6-6|.
CASSYYSNQPQHF
TGTGCCAGCAGTTATTATAGCAATCAGCCCCAGCATTTT
>TRBD1|TRBJ1-6|TRBV6-5|.
CASTQETGRNSPLHF
TGTGCCAGCACACAAGAGACAGGGCGAAATTCACCCCTCCACTTT
>TRBD1|TRBJ1-6|TRBV18|.
CASTIGQGDNSPLHF
TGTGCCAGCACTATCGGACAGGGTGATAATTCACCCCTCCACTTT
>TRBD1|TRBJ2-2|TRBV28|once
CASSLPWDRVTGELFF
TGTGCCAGCAGTCTGCCCTGGGACAGAGTCACCGGGGAGCTGTTTTTT
>TRBD2|TRBJ2-5|TRBV5-1|.
CASKATSEVLRETQYF
TGCGCCAGCAAGGCGACTAGCGAAGTATTAAGAGAGACCCAGTACTTC
>TRBD2|TRBJ2-7|TRBV6-2/TRBV6-3|.
CASSPVGGEQYF
TGTGCCAGCAGTCCGGTCGGGGGGGAGCAGTACTTC
>.|TRBJ2-4|TRBV19|.
CASSRTGIAKNIQYF
TGTGCCAGTAGTCGGACCGGGATCGCCAAAAACATTCAGTACTTC
>.|TRBJ1-4|TRBV6-5|.
CASTEGGNNEKLFF
TGTGCCAGCACCGAAGGAGGGAATAATGAAAAACTGTTTTTT
>.|TRBJ1-1|TRBV19|.
CASRRSRRKNTEAFF
TGTGCCAGTAGGCGAAGCAGGCGAAAGAACACTGAAGCTTTCTTT
>TRBD2|TRBJ2-3|TRBV4-1|once
CASSQDRAGGSNTDTQYF
TGCGCCAGCAGCCAAGATAGGGCGGGAGGGTCGAACACAGATACGCAGTATTTT
>.|TRBJ1-3|TRBV7-2|.
CASSLDFSGNTIYF
TGTGCCAGCAGCCTGGACTTCTCTGGAAACACCATATATTTT
>TRBD1|TRBJ2-7|TRBV5-4|.
CASSDRGQGSYEQYF
TGTGCCAGCAGCGATAGAGGACAGGGATCCTACGAGCAGTACTTC
>TRBD1|TRBJ1-5|TRBV19|once
CASFLGQGAGQPQHF
TGTGCCAGTTTCCTGGGACAGGGGGCAGGTCAGCCCCAGCATTTT